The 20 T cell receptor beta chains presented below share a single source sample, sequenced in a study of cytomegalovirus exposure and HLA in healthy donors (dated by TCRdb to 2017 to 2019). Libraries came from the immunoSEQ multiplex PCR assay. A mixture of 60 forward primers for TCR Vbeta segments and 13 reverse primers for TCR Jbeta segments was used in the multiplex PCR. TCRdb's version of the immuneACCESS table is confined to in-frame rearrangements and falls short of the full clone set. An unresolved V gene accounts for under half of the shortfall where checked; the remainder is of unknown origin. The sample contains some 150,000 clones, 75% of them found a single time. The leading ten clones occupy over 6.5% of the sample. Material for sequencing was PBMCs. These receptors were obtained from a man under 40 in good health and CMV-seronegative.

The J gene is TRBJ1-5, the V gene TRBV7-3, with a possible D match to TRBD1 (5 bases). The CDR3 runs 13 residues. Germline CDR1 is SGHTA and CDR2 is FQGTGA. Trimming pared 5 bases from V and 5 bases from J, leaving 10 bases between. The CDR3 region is CASSVDRDQPQHF. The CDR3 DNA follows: TGTGCCAGCAGCGTCGACAGAGATCAGCCCCAGCATTTT.

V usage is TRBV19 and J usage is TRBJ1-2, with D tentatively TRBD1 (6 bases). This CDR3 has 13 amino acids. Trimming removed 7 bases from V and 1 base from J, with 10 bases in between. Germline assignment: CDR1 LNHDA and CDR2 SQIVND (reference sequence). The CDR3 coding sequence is TGTGCCAGTAACCCGGACAGTAACTATGGCTACACCTTC. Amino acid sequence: CASNPDSNYGYTF.

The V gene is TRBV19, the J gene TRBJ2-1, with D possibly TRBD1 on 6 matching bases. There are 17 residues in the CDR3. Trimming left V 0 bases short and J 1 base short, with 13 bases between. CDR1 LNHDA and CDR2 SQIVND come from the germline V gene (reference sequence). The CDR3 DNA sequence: TGTGCCAGTAGTATAGAGCACGGGACAAGATCCTACAATGAGCAGTTCTTC. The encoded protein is CASSIEHGTRSYNEQFF.

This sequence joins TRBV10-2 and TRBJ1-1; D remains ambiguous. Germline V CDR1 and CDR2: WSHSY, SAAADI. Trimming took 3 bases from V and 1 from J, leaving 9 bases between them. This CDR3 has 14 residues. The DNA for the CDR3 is TGCGCCAGCAGTGATCCGTCGGGGAACACTGAAGCTTTCTTT. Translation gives CASSDPSGNTEAFF.

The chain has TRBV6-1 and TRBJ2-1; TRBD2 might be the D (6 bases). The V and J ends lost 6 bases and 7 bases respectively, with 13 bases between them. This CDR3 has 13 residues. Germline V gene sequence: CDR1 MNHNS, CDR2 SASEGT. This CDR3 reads CASRGLGGNEQFF. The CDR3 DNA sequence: TGTGCCAGCAGGGGTCTTGGGGGGAATGAGCAGTTCTTC.

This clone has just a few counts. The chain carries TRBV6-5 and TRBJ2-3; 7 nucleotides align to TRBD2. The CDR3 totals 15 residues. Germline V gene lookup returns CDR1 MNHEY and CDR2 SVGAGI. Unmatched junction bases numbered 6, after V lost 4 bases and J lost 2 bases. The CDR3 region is CASSSRLATTDTQYF. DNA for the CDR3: TGTGCCAGCAGTTCCCGACTAGCAACCACAGATACGCAGTATTTT.

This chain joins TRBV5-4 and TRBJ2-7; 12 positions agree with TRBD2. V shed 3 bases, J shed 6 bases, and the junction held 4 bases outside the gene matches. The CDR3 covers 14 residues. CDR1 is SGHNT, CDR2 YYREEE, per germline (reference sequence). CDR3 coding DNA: TGTGCCAGCAGCTCAAAACTAGCGGGGGGCGAGCAGTACTTC. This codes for CASSSKLAGGEQYF.

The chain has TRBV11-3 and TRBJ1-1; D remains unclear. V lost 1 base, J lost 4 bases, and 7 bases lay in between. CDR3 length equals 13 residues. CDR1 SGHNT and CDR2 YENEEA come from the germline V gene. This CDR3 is CASSLGAATEAFF. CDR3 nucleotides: TGTGCCAGCAGCTTAGGGGCAGCCACTGAAGCTTTCTTT.

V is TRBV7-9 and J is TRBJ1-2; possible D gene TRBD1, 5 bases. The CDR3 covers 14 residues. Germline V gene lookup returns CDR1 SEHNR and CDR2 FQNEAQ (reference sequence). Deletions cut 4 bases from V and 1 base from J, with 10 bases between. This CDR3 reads CASSSQGGNYGYTF. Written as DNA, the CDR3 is TGTGCCAGCAGCTCCCAGGGTGGTAACTATGGCTACACCTTC.

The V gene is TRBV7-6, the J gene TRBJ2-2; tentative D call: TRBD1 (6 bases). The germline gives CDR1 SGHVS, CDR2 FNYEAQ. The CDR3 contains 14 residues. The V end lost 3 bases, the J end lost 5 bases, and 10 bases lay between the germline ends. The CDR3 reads CASSFLRGTGELFF. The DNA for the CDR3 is TGTGCCAGCAGCTTTCTCAGGGGAACCGGGGAGCTGTTTTTT. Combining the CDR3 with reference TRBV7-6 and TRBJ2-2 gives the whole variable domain GAGVSQSPRYKVTKRGQDVALRCDPISGHVSLYWYRQALGQGPEFLTYFNYEAQQDKSGLPNDRFSAERPEGSISTLTIQRTEQRDSAMYRCASSFLRGTGELFFGEGSRLTVL.

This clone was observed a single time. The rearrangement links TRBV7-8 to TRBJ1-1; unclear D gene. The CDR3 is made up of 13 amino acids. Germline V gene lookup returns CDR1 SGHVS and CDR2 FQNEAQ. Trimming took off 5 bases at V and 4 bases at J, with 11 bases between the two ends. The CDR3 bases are TGTGCCAGCAGCCAGAATCCGGGCACTGAAGCTTTCTTT. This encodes CASSQNPGTEAFF.

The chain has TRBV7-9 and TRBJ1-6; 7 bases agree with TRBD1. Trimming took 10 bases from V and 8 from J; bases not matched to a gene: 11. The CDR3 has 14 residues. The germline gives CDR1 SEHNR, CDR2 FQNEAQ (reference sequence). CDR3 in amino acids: CATHGTDLHSPLHF. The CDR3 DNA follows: TGTGCCACCCACGGGACAGATCTACATTCACCCCTCCACTTT.

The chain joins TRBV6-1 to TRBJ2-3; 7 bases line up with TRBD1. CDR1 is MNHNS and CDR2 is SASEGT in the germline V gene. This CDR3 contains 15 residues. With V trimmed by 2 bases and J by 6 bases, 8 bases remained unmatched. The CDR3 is CASSELQGRGDTQYF. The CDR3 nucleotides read TGTGCCAGCAGTGAACTCCAGGGCAGGGGGGATACGCAGTATTTT.

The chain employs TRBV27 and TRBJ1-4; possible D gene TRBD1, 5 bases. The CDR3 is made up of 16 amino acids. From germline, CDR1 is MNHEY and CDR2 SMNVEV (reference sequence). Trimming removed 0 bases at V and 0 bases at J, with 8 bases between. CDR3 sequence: CASSLSARATNEKLFF. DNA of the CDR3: TGTGCCAGCAGTTTATCGGCCAGGGCAACTAATGAAAAACTGTTTTTT.

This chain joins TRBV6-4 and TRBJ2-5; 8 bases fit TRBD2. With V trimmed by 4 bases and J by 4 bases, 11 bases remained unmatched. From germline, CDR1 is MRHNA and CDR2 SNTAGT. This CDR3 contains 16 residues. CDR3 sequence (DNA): TGTGCCAGCAGTGCCGCGGGGGGTCAGCCTCGAGAGACCCAGTACTTC. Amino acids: CASSAAGGQPRETQYF.

CDR3 nucleotide sequence: TGCGGGACAGGAGAGGACTATGGCTACACCTTC. Translation: CGTGEDYGYTF. The V and J genes are TRBV29-1 and TRBJ1-2, with 8 positions matching TRBD1. Germline lookup yields CDR1 SQVTM and CDR2 ANQGSEA. The CDR3 extends over 11 amino acids.

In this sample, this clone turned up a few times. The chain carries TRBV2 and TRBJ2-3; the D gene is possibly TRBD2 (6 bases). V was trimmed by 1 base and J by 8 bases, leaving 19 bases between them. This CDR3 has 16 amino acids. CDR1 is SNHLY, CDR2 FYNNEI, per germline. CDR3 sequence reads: CASSEEATSGDFTQYF. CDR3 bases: TGTGCCAGCAGTGAAGAGGCGACCTCGGGAGATTTTACGCAGTATTTT.

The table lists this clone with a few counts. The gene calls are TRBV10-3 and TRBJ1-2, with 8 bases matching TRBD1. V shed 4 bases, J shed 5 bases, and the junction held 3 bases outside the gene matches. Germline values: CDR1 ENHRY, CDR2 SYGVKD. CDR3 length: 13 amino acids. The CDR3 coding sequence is TGTGCCATCAGTGCCGGACAGGGATATGGCTACACCTTC. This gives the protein CAISAGQGYGYTF.

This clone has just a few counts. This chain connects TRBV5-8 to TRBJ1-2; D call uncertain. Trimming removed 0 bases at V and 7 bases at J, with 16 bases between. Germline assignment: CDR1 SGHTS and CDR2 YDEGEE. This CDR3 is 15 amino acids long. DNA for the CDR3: TGTGCCAGCAGCTTGGAGGCTCATTTCTCTAGTGGCTACACCTTC. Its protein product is CASSLEAHFSSGYTF.

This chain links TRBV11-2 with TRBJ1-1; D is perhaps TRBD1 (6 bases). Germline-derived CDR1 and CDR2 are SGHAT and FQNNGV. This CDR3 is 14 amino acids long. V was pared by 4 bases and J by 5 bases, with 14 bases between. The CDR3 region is CASSSHPQGTEAFF. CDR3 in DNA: TGTGCCAGCAGCTCCCACCCTCAGGGGACTGAAGCTTTCTTT. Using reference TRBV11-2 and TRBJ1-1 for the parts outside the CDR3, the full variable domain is EAGVAQSPRYKIIEKRQSVAFWCNPISGHATLYWYQQILGQGPKLLIQFQNNGVVDDSQLPKDRFSAERLKGVDSTLKIQPAKLEDSAVYLCASSSHPQGTEAFFGQGTRLTVV.